This T cell receptor (beta chain) was identified during a study of read filtering for tumor transcriptome and immune sequencing. Whole-study context: After DNase treatment, RNA was made into whole-transcriptome libraries.

This CDR3 spans 16 amino acids. Trimming pared 2 bases from V and 0 bases from J, leaving 10 bases between. Germline lookup yields CDR1 KGHSH and CDR2 LQKENI. Sampling of bone marrow took place during active disease in every patient. This library used about 360 ng RNA and molecular barcoded adaptors spanning alpha/delta and beta/gamma chains. TCRdb analysed the reads with MiXCR anew, one entry per CDR3 protein. The profile shows about 86,000 distinct CDR3 sequences, 12% of them singletons. The V gene is TRBV18, the J gene TRBJ1-4, with D hard to call. This TCR derives from a donor aged 40 or older with multiple myeloma. The sequenced sample consisted of a population of CD138-negative cells sorted from bone marrow. The CDR3: CASSPAQVATNEKLFF. For the CDR3, the DNA is TGTGCCAGCTCACCAGCCCAAGTAGCAACTAATGAAAAACTGTTTTTT.